The present TCR beta chain was sequenced within a study of early T cells in non-severe SARS-CoV-2 infection. Study-wide background: Whole-blood bulk RNA, unsorted, was sequenced, and chains were unpaired.

Ten or more counts support this clonotype. What it binds is unknown. Findings and caveats of the study: The matching step, a VDJdb search, favored anti-spike CD8 responses and missed private and CD4 specificities.

Individual cDNA molecules were tagged with unique molecular identifiers, the study reported. A single record per CDR3 protein comes from TCRdb applying MiXCR to the 5' RACE reads. In the table there are roughly 41,000 distinct CDR3 sequences, under 6.5% of which are singletons. Between the trimmed V and J ends, which lost 2 bases and 0 bases, there was a span of 11 bases. The CDR3 is 17 residues long. CDR1 is MNHEY and CDR2 is SVGAGI in the germline V gene. The chain links TRBV6-5 to TRBJ2-6; D gene ambiguous. This sequence originates from an adult who was a healthcare worker with PCR-confirmed SARS-CoV-2 infection or an uninfected control (not recorded which). What was sequenced was whole blood. CDR3: CASSYTVLSSGANVLTF. CDR3 bases: TGTGCCAGCAGTTACACAGTATTGAGCTCTGGGGCCAACGTCCTGACTTTC.